Below, 17 T cell receptor beta chains from the same sample are listed, as sequenced in a study of blood T cell repertoires in COVID-19. Only in-frame clones appear in the TCRdb table, and some are missing; sequencing was by immunoSEQ multiplex PCR. The sample shows roughly 45,000 clones, 84% of them seen only once. Sequencing was done on a sample of peripheral blood. All receptors derive from a man in his forties or fifties with active COVID-19.

The chain is built from TRBV7-6 and TRBJ1-1; D perhaps matches TRBD1 (6 bases). V gave up 2 bases and J gave up 4 bases, with 11 bases separating them. Germline values: CDR1 SGHVS, CDR2 FNYEAQ. This CDR3 spans 14 amino acids. The DNA for the CDR3 is TGTGCCAGCAGCTTAAATCAAGGGGGCACTGAAGCTTTCTTT. It is translated as CASSLNQGGTEAFF.

J is TRBJ1-2 and V is TRBV11-2; 11 bases map to TRBD1. Germline assignment: CDR1 SGHAT and CDR2 FQNNGV. Germline trimming cut 5 bases from V and 4 bases from J; bases unmatched to any gene: 6. The CDR3 is made up of 15 amino acids. CDR3 sequence reads: CASSPDRGLGYGYTF. The CDR3, as DNA: TGTGCCAGCAGCCCGGACAGGGGGCTAGGCTATGGCTACACCTTC.

The chain is built from TRBV19 and TRBJ2-3, with a weak D call TRBD2 (6 bases). This CDR3 is built from 14 residues. The V gene lost 3 bases and the J gene lost 1 base, with 8 bases spanning the gap. Germline CDR1 and CDR2: LNHDA and SQIVND (reference sequence). The CDR3 nucleotides are TGTGCCAGTAGTATGACTAGTGGCACAGATACGCAGTATTTT. Protein: CASSMTSGTDTQYF. The full variable domain, in which reference TRBV19 and TRBJ2-3 provide the parts outside the CDR3, is DGGITQSPKYLFRKEGQNVTLSCEQNLNHDAMYWYRQDPGQGLRLIYYSQIVNDFQKGDIAEGYSVSREKKESFPLTVTSAQKNPTAFYLCASSMTSGTDTQYFGPGTRLTVL.

This clone was counted once. The rearrangement joins TRBV5-5 to TRBJ2-7; TRBD1 aligns across 8 bases. Germline V gene data show CDR1 as SGHKS and CDR2 as YYEKEE (reference sequence). Trimming took 1 base from V and 4 from J; bases not matched to a gene: 7. This CDR3 has 15 amino acids. The CDR3 nucleotides read TGTGCCAGCAGCTTGAATGCAGGGGGCTTGTACGAGCAGTACTTC. Residues: CASSLNAGGLYEQYF.

The chain uses TRBV6-5 and TRBJ1-2; 7 positions match TRBD1. This CDR3 spans 13 amino acids. V lost 9 bases, J lost 7 bases, and 11 bases stayed unmatched. CDR1 is MNHEY, CDR2 SVGAGI, per germline. CDR3 nucleotide sequence: TGTGCCAGTCTCAAGGGGACAGCGGCTGGCTACACCTTC. It codes for CASLKGTAAGYTF.

The CDR3 DNA sequence: TGCAGCGTCTCCGGGGCAGGGGATGGCTACACCTTC. Translated, it gives CSVSGAGDGYTF. V usage is TRBV29-1 and J usage is TRBJ1-2; D might be TRBD1 (6 bases). Germline V lookup: CDR1 SQVTM, CDR2 ANQGSEA. V gave up 6 bases and J gave up 6 bases, with 14 bases separating them. This CDR3 comprises 12 residues.

The J gene is TRBJ2-5, the V gene TRBV5-6; a possible D gene is TRBD2 (6 bases). Germline lookup yields CDR1 SGHDT and CDR2 YYEEEE. This CDR3 contains 14 residues. V shed 4 bases and J shed 5 bases, with 15 bases lying between them. CDR3 residues: CASSTGTGGETQYF. CDR3 in DNA: TGTGCCAGCAGCACGGGGACTGGAGGGGAGACCCAGTACTTC.

This clone was counted a few times. The chain joins TRBV10-3 to TRBJ2-4, with TRBD2 matching 10 bases. Unmatched junction bases numbered 8, after V lost 4 bases and J lost 8 bases. The CDR3 spans 15 residues. Germline CDR1 ENHRY, CDR2 SYGVKD. In nucleotides, the CDR3 is TGTGCCATCAGTGGAGGTAGCGGGGGGTCTGACATTCAGTACTTC. It translates to CAISGGSGGSDIQYF.

The chain has TRBV3-1 (or the pseudogene TRBV3-2) and TRBJ1-3; D is undetermined. Germline CDR1 LGHDT, CDR2 YNNKEL (reference sequence). The V and J ends lost 2 bases and 0 bases respectively, with 14 bases between them. This CDR3 region has 17 residues. The CDR3 bases are TGTGCCAGCAGCCAACCCCCGTTAAGTAGCTCTGGAAACACCATATATTTT. Its translation is CASSQPPLSSSGNTIYF.

In this sample, this clone turned up a few times. V and J are TRBV6-5 and TRBJ2-2; D ambiguous. The CDR3 is 15 residues long. From germline, CDR1 is MNHEY and CDR2 SVGAGI. Trimming pared 0 bases from V and 5 bases from J, leaving 10 bases between. The CDR3 is CASSYSSRWTGELFF. CDR3 DNA sequence: TGTGCCAGCAGTTACTCAAGTCGGTGGACCGGGGAGCTGTTTTTT.

The sample holds a few counts of this clone. In DNA form, the CDR3 reads TGTGCCAGCAGCTTAGGGGCAGATAACATTCAGTACTTC. Translation gives CASSLGADNIQYF. The chain uses TRBV7-2 and TRBJ2-4, with no clear D. Trimming cost V 1 base and J 7 bases, with 8 bases left between them. CDR1 is SGHTA, CDR2 FQGNSA, per germline. CDR3 length: 13 amino acids. The variable domain in full, completed from reference TRBV7-2 and TRBJ2-4, reads GAGVSQSPSNKVTEKGKDVELRCDPISGHTALYWYRQSLGQGLEFLIYFQGNSAPDKSGLPSDRFSAERTGGSVSTLTIQRTQQEDSAVYLCASSLGADNIQYFGAGTRLSVL.

This clone has only a few counts. The chain links TRBV6-5 to TRBJ1-5, with D possibly TRBD1 on 5 matching bases. Germline CDR1 MNHEY, CDR2 SVGAGI. This CDR3 spans 13 amino acids. Trimming removed 9 bases at V and 0 bases at J, with 9 bases between. In DNA form, the CDR3 reads TGTGCCAGTCGACAGAATAGCAATCAGCCCCAGCATTTT. Translating gives CASRQNSNQPQHF.

J is TRBJ1-1 and V is TRBV2; no clear D gene. There are 14 residues in the CDR3. The germline V and J ends were trimmed by 2 bases and 1 base, with 8 bases remaining between them. The V gene's germline CDR1 is SNHLY and CDR2 FYNNEI. The DNA of the CDR3 is TGTGCCAGCAGTGAACGGTCAACGAACACTGAAGCTTTCTTT. This codes for CASSERSTNTEAFF. The full variable domain, in which reference TRBV2 and TRBJ1-1 provide the parts outside the CDR3, is EPEVTQTPSHQVTQMGQEVILRCVPISNHLYFYWYRQILGQKVEFLVSFYNNEISEKSEIFDDQFSVERPDGSNFTLKIRSTKLEDSAMYFCASSERSTNTEAFFGQGTRLTVV.

The chain uses TRBV18 and TRBJ1-1, with D hard to call. Germline V gene lookup returns CDR1 KGHSH and CDR2 LQKENI. This CDR3 region has 15 residues. V lost 2 bases and J lost 3, with 13 bases in between. The CDR3 sequence is CASSPVAREYTEAFF. The CDR3 nucleotides are TGTGCCAGCTCACCAGTGGCAAGGGAGTACACTGAAGCTTTCTTT.

This clone showed up just a few times. V and J are TRBV10-2 and TRBJ1-2; the D gene is possibly TRBD1 (6 bases). The V gene's germline CDR1 is WSHSY and CDR2 SAAADI. The CDR3 is made up of 14 amino acids. Trimming removed 0 bases at V and 5 bases at J, with 10 bases between. CDR3 loop: CASSESTGRYGYTF. For the CDR3, the DNA is TGCGCCAGCAGTGAGTCTACAGGGCGATATGGCTACACCTTC.

The chain couples TRBV18 to TRBJ2-1, with D uncertain. CDR1 is KGHSH and CDR2 is LQKENI in the germline V gene. V lost 3 bases, J lost 9 bases, and 15 bases lay in between. This CDR3 region has 14 residues. The CDR3 DNA is TGTGCCAGCTCACCCAACCGGGTAACTTTTGAGCAGTTCTTC. Its translation is CASSPNRVTFEQFF. Full variable domain (rest looked up from reference TRBV18 and TRBJ2-1): NAGVMQNPRHLVRRRGQEARLRCSPMKGHSHVYWYRQLPEEGLKFMVYLQKENIIDESGMPKERFSAEFPKEGPSILRIQQVVRGDSAAYFCASSPNRVTFEQFFGPGTRLTVL.

The rearrangement uses TRBV19 and TRBJ1-2; tentatively, D is TRBD1 (5 bases). Germline V gene data show CDR1 as LNHDA and CDR2 as SQIVND (reference sequence). Trimming stripped 5 bases from V and 1 base from J, with 14 bases between. This CDR3 has 15 residues. The CDR3 region is CASSPLNGGNYGYTF. The CDR3 coding sequence is TGTGCCAGTAGTCCACTGAACGGGGGTAACTATGGCTACACCTTC. The variable domain in full, with the rest retrieved from reference TRBV19 and TRBJ1-2, is DGGITQSPKYLFRKEGQNVTLSCEQNLNHDAMYWYRQDPGQGLRLIYYSQIVNDFQKGDIAEGYSVSREKKESFPLTVTSAQKNPTAFYLCASSPLNGGNYGYTFGSGTRLTVV.